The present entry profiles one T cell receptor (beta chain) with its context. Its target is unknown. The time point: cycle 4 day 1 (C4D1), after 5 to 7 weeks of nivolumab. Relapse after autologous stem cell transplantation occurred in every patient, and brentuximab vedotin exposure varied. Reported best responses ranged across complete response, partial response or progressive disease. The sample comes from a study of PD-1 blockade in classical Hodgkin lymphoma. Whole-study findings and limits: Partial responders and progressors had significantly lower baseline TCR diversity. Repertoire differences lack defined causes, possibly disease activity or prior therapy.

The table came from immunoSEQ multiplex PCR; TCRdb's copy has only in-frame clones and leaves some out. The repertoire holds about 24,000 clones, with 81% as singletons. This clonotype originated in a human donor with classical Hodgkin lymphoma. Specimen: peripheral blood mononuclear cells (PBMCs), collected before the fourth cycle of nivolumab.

The CDR3 region is CASSVVSSGRPTGELFF. CDR3 DNA sequence: TGTGCCAGCAGCGTAGTTTCTAGCGGGAGGCCCACCGGGGAGCTGTTTTTT. The V and J genes are TRBV9 and TRBJ2-2; 11 nucleotides line up with TRBD2. This CDR3 is 17 amino acids long. Germline trimming cut 0 bases from V and 4 bases from J; bases unmatched to any gene: 5. CDR1 and CDR2 from the germline V gene are SGDLS and YYNGEE. Full variable domain (missing parts from reference TRBV9 and TRBJ2-2): DSGVTQTPKHLITATGQRVTLRCSPRSGDLSVYWYQQSLDQGLQFLIQYYNGEERAKGNILERFSAQQFPDLHSELNLSSLELGDSALYFCASSVVSSGRPTGELFFGEGSRLTVL.